These 32 T cell receptor beta chains were sequenced from one sample in a study of OX40 agonist ivuxolimab in advanced cancers. TCRdb's table, derived via immunoSEQ multiplex PCR, lists solely in-frame clones and lacks some. Of roughly 75,000 clones in the sample, 93% are singletons; the top ten hold roughly 6.5%. The sample consisted of CD4+ or CD8+ T cells sorted from blood, taken in a trial of the OX40 agonist ivuxolimab. The receptors derive from an adult with an advanced solid tumor such as melanoma, head and neck, liver or kidney cancer.

CDR3 in amino acids: CASSEGSSGNTIYF. CDR3 in DNA: TGTGCCAGCAGCGAGGGTAGCTCTGGAAACACCATATATTTT. The chain employs TRBV5-6 and TRBJ1-3, with D unresolved. V was shortened by 4 bases and J by 0 bases, with 8 bases between the two germline ends. Germline CDR1 is SGHDT and CDR2 is YYEEEE. The CDR3 contains 14 residues. The entire variable domain, with the rest obtained from reference TRBV5-6 and TRBJ1-3, is as follows: DAGVTQSPTHLIKTRGQQVTLRCSPKSGHDTVSWYQQALGQGPQFIFQYYEEEERQRGNFPDRFSGHQFPNYSSELNVNALLLGDSALYLCASSEGSSGNTIYFGEGSWLTVV.

This clone was recorded a few times. The chain carries TRBV14 and TRBJ1-1; weak D call: TRBD1 (5 bases). Germline CDR1 is SGHDN and CDR2 is FVKESK. Trimming stripped 1 base from V and 6 bases from J, with 12 bases between. This CDR3 has 14 residues. The CDR3: CASSQGKGIPEAFF. Written as DNA, the CDR3 is TGTGCCAGCAGCCAAGGAAAGGGGATCCCTGAAGCTTTCTTT. Filled out from reference TRBV14 and TRBJ1-1, the complete variable domain reads EAGVTQFPSHSVIEKGQTVTLRCDPISGHDNLYWYRRVMGKEIKFLLHFVKESKQDESGMPNNRFLAERTGGTYSTLKVQPAELEDSGVYFCASSQGKGIPEAFFGQGTRLTVV.

The chain combines TRBV7-9 with TRBJ1-2; D is ambiguous. CDR1 is SEHNR and CDR2 is FQNEAQ in the germline V gene (reference sequence). Deletions cut 5 bases from V and 4 bases from J, with 14 bases between. This CDR3 contains 14 residues. Here the CDR3 reads CASSGPTAGYGYTF. CDR3 coding DNA: TGTGCCAGCAGCGGACCTACTGCCGGCTATGGCTACACCTTC.

The rearrangement uses TRBV27 and TRBJ1-1; 10 bases are a match to TRBD1. The germline V gene has CDR1 MNHEY and CDR2 SMNVEV (reference sequence). Trimming took 3 bases from V and 1 from J; bases not matched to a gene: 2. The CDR3 consists of 15 residues. DNA of the CDR3: TGTGCCAGCAGTTTGGGGACAGGGGCGAACACTGAAGCTTTCTTT. Its protein is CASSLGTGANTEAFF.

This clone occurred once. The rearrangement joins TRBV4-2 to TRBJ2-3; D unclear. Per the germline V gene, CDR1 is LGHNA and CDR2 is YNFKEQ. Trimming removed 1 base from V and 3 bases from J, with 11 bases in between. This CDR3 has 15 residues. CDR3 protein: CASSQGRDLTDTQYF. In DNA form, the CDR3 reads TGTGCCAGCAGCCAAGGGCGAGATCTGACAGATACGCAGTATTTT.

The genes are TRBV5-1 and TRBJ2-7; possibly TRBD2 for D (5 bases). Trimming shortened V by 4 bases and J by 6 bases, and 14 bases separated the two germline ends. The CDR3 sequence is 13 residues long. The V gene's germline CDR1 is SGHRS and CDR2 YFSETQ. CDR3: CASSLGSGAEQYF. CDR3 nucleotide sequence: TGCGCCAGCAGCCTCGGAAGCGGTGCCGAGCAGTACTTC.

This chain links TRBV5-1 with TRBJ2-1; D gene uncertain. The CDR3 extends over 16 amino acids. V lost 3 bases and J lost 4, with 17 bases in between. Germline values: CDR1 SGHRS, CDR2 YFSETQ. The DNA of the CDR3 is TGCGCCAGCAGCTCCGACGCGAAGTCGAGTTACAATGAGCAGTTCTTC. Translating it yields CASSSDAKSSYNEQFF.

This clone was recorded only once. The V gene is TRBV19, the J gene TRBJ1-2, with D unclear. Trimming shortened V by 4 bases and J by 8 bases, and 11 bases separated the two germline ends. CDR1 is LNHDA and CDR2 is SQIVND in the germline V gene (reference sequence). The CDR3 consists of 12 residues. CDR3 sequence reads: CASSSWGDGYTF. The DNA for the CDR3 is TGTGCCAGTAGTAGCTGGGGAGACGGCTACACCTTC. The full variable domain, in which reference TRBV19 and TRBJ1-2 provide the parts outside the CDR3, is DGGITQSPKYLFRKEGQNVTLSCEQNLNHDAMYWYRQDPGQGLRLIYYSQIVNDFQKGDIAEGYSVSREKKESFPLTVTSAQKNPTAFYLCASSSWGDGYTFGSGTRLTVV.

V and J are TRBV27 and TRBJ1-3; 10 bases agree with TRBD1. There are 17 residues in the CDR3. Germline loops: CDR1 MNHEY, CDR2 SMNVEV (reference sequence). The V and J ends lost 5 bases and 2 bases, in that order; junction bases with no gene match: 9. DNA for the CDR3: TGTGCCAGCAGTACCCTCACCGGACAGGGGGCTGGAAACACCATATATTTT. Protein: CASSTLTGQGAGNTIYF.

V usage is TRBV19 and J usage is TRBJ2-4; D is perhaps TRBD1 or TRBD2 (6 bases each). The CDR3 sequence is 14 residues long. Germline assignment: CDR1 LNHDA and CDR2 SQIVND (reference sequence). V was shortened by 3 bases and J by 8 bases, with 14 bases between the two germline ends. The CDR3 is CASSIVGGLDIQYF. The CDR3 bases are TGTGCCAGTAGTATTGTGGGGGGCCTTGACATTCAGTACTTC. Based on the CDR3 plus reference TRBV19 and TRBJ2-4, the full variable domain is DGGITQSPKYLFRKEGQNVTLSCEQNLNHDAMYWYRQDPGQGLRLIYYSQIVNDFQKGDIAEGYSVSREKKESFPLTVTSAQKNPTAFYLCASSIVGGLDIQYFGAGTRLSVL.

The chain couples TRBV29-1 to TRBJ1-2; possible D gene TRBD1, 5 bases. This CDR3 spans 11 amino acids. Trimming took 3 bases from V and 8 from J, leaving 10 bases between them. From germline, CDR1 is SQVTM and CDR2 ANQGSEA. This CDR3 is CSVDEGAGYTF. Here the CDR3 DNA reads TGCAGCGTTGATGAAGGGGCCGGCTACACCTTC.

The CDR3 loop reads CAAGNGPTYNEQFF. For the CDR3, the DNA is TGTGCCGCCGGAAACGGGCCCACCTACAATGAGCAGTTCTTC. This chain links TRBV27 with TRBJ2-1; D remains ambiguous. The V and J ends lost 11 bases and 2 bases respectively, with 16 bases between them. The CDR3 totals 14 residues. Germline-derived CDR1 and CDR2 are MNHEY and SMNVEV (reference sequence).

This chain uses TRBV10-1 with TRBJ1-1; no clear D. The V gene lost 2 bases and the J gene lost 1 base, with 5 bases spanning the gap. This CDR3 spans 13 amino acids. From germline, CDR1 is WNHNN and CDR2 SYGVQD (reference sequence). The CDR3 loop is CASSEGTNTEAFF. The CDR3 nucleotides are TGCGCCAGCAGTGAGGGCACGAACACTGAAGCTTTCTTT.

The chain combines TRBV5-6 with TRBJ2-7, with 7 bases lining up with TRBD2. Trimming cost V 2 bases and J 0 bases; bases outside gene matches: 5. This CDR3 region has 15 residues. In germline, CDR1 is SGHDT, CDR2 YYEEEE. The CDR3 loop is CASSFGGSGSYEQYF. CDR3 DNA sequence: TGTGCCAGCAGCTTCGGCGGGAGTGGCTCCTACGAGCAGTACTTC. The complete variable domain, with remaining parts taken from reference TRBV5-6 and TRBJ2-7, reads DAGVTQSPTHLIKTRGQQVTLRCSPKSGHDTVSWYQQALGQGPQFIFQYYEEEERQRGNFPDRFSGHQFPNYSSELNVNALLLGDSALYLCASSFGGSGSYEQYFGPGTRLTVT.

CDR3 nucleotide sequence: TGTGCCAGCAGTTTGGCAGGGTGGAACACTGAAGCTTTCTTT. Encoded protein: CASSLAGWNTEAFF. The rearrangement uses TRBV27 and TRBJ1-1; weak D call: TRBD1 (5 bases). V lost 3 bases and J 1 base, leaving 9 bases between the germline ends. CDR1 is MNHEY, CDR2 SMNVEV, per germline (reference sequence). The CDR3 spans 14 residues.

This chain links TRBV19 with TRBJ1-1; D is possibly TRBD1 (5 bases). The CDR3 is made up of 11 amino acids. V was trimmed by 10 bases and J by 8 bases, leaving 14 bases between them. CDR1 LNHDA and CDR2 SQIVND come from the germline V gene (reference sequence). CDR3 nucleotide sequence: TGTGCCACCGATGGCAGGGTCGAAGCTTTCTTT. This translates into CATDGRVEAFF.

J is TRBJ1-5 and V is TRBV12-5; D gene uncertain. The CDR3 sequence is 14 residues long. V lost 5 bases and J 4 bases, leaving 12 bases between the germline ends. Germline assignment: CDR1 LGHNT and CDR2 FRNRAP. CDR3 DNA: TGTGCTAGTGGTCCGTCGACGGGGAATCAGCCCCAGCATTTT. Residues: CASGPSTGNQPQHF. The full variable domain, completed using reference TRBV12-5 and TRBJ1-5, is DARVTQTPRHKVTEMGQEVTMRCQPILGHNTVFWYRQTMMQGLELLAYFRNRAPLDDSGMPKDRFSAEMPDATLATLKIQPSEPRDSAVYFCASGPSTGNQPQHFGDGTRLSIL.

CDR3 region: CASSPRTSGRAWSYNEQFF. Written as DNA, the CDR3 is TGTGCCAGCAGCCCCCGGACTAGCGGGAGGGCATGGTCCTACAATGAGCAGTTCTTC. The chain employs TRBV7-9 and TRBJ2-1; 15 bases align to TRBD2. Germline lookup yields CDR1 SEHNR and CDR2 FQNEAQ (reference sequence). This CDR3 comprises 19 residues. Germline trimming cut 5 bases from V and 1 base from J; bases unmatched to any gene: 9.

The CDR3 loop reads CASREEGSSYNSPLHF. CDR3 sequence (DNA): TGTGCCAGTAGAGAGGAGGGGAGCTCCTATAATTCACCCCTCCACTTT. The rearrangement uses TRBV19 and TRBJ1-6; weak D call: TRBD1 (5 bases). This CDR3 is 16 amino acids long. Trimming shortened V by 6 bases and J by 0 bases, and 12 bases separated the two germline ends. The germline gives CDR1 LNHDA, CDR2 SQIVND (reference sequence).

The chain links TRBV28 to TRBJ2-5; D remains ambiguous. CDR1 is MDHEN and CDR2 is SYDVKM in the germline V gene. V was clipped by 6 bases and J by 5 bases, with 10 bases between them. There are 12 residues in the CDR3. The CDR3 sequence: CASSTDGETQYF. In DNA, the CDR3 is TGTGCCAGCAGCACGGATGGGGAGACCCAGTACTTC.

V is TRBV6-5 and J is TRBJ2-7, with D perhaps matching TRBD2 (5 bases). The CDR3 loop spans 16 amino acids. Germline V gives CDR1 MNHEY, CDR2 SVGAGI. V was shortened by 0 bases and J by 0 bases, with 12 bases between the two germline ends. The CDR3 region is CASSYSLRTSSYEQYF. The DNA of the CDR3 is TGTGCCAGCAGTTACTCTTTGCGCACTAGCTCCTACGAGCAGTACTTC.

The V call is TRBV2, the J call TRBJ1-1; D is ambiguous. Per the germline V gene, CDR1 is SNHLY and CDR2 is FYNNEI. CDR3 length: 16 residues. Between the trimmed V and J ends, which lost 0 bases and 1 base, there was a span of 12 bases. The CDR3 region has the DNA TGTGCCAGCAGTGAAGCCATAGGGCAGAGGAACACTGAAGCTTTCTTT. As protein: CASSEAIGQRNTEAFF.

The chain employs TRBV10-3 and TRBJ2-7; TRBD2 might be the D (6 bases). Trimming left V 0 bases short and J 5 bases short, with 14 bases between. Germline lookup yields CDR1 ENHRY and CDR2 SYGVKD. This CDR3 spans 15 amino acids. The CDR3, as DNA: TGTGCCATCAGTGAGTCGGAGGGGTTGGGTGACGAGCAGTACTTC. Protein: CAISESEGLGDEQYF.

The rearrangement uses TRBV29-1 and TRBJ1-1, with D hard to call. The germline V gene has CDR1 SQVTM and CDR2 ANQGSEA. Trimming took 6 bases from V and 7 from J, leaving 15 bases between them. The CDR3 sequence is 12 residues long. CDR3 protein: CSVPIGRFEAFF. The CDR3 bases are TGCAGCGTACCTATAGGACGGTTTGAAGCTTTCTTT. The full variable domain, in which reference TRBV29-1 and TRBJ1-1 provide the parts outside the CDR3, is SAVISQKPSRDICQRGTSLTIQCQVDSQVTMMFWYRQQPGQSLTLIATANQGSEATYESGFVIDKFPISRPNLTFSTLTVSNMSPEDSSIYLCSVPIGRFEAFFGQGTRLTVV.

The chain uses TRBV4-1 and TRBJ2-1; 11 bases are a match to TRBD2. Germline lookup yields CDR1 MGHRA and CDR2 YSYEKL. V gave up 0 bases and J gave up 8 bases; unmatched junction bases: 6. This CDR3 has 16 amino acids. CDR3 loop: CASSQDSGRGADEQFF. The CDR3 nucleotides read TGCGCCAGCAGCCAAGATAGCGGGAGGGGGGCAGATGAGCAGTTCTTC.

This chain connects TRBV13 to TRBJ2-3; D might be TRBD2 (5 bases). V lost 4 bases, J lost 0 bases, and 23 bases lay in between. The CDR3 is made up of 19 amino acids. CDR1 is PRHDT, CDR2 FYEKMQ, per germline (reference sequence). The CDR3, as DNA: TGTGCCAGCAGCTCCCGTCTGGAGGTGGCGGGCCGAAGCACAGATACGCAGTATTTT. It is translated as CASSSRLEVAGRSTDTQYF.

The chain joins TRBV12-1 to TRBJ1-5. TRBV12-1 counts as a pseudogene. The CDR3 is 21 residues long. CDR3 DNA: TGTGCCAGCAGCTTTCTTAGTAGACGGAGGTCCCCAGTACATGGGAATCAGCCCCAGCATTTT. This gives the protein CASSFLSRRRSPVHGNQPQHF.

This rearrangement joins TRBV9 to TRBJ2-5; D uncertain. Trimming cost V 0 bases and J 4 bases, with 13 bases left between them. Germline V gene lookup returns CDR1 SGDLS and CDR2 YYNGEE. CDR3 length equals 15 residues. CDR3 coding DNA: TGTGCCAGCAGCGTAGATGGCAGCTCAGGAGAGACCCAGTACTTC. Protein: CASSVDGSSGETQYF.

This chain connects TRBV7-6 to TRBJ2-4, with 15 nucleotides matching TRBD2. The V and J ends lost 5 bases and 8 bases, in that order; junction bases with no gene match: 7. Germline lookup yields CDR1 SGHVS and CDR2 FNYEAQ. The CDR3 is 16 residues long. The CDR3 DNA sequence: TGTGCCAGCAGCCCGGGACTAGCGGGGGGTGGTGACATTCAGTACTTC. Amino acids: CASSPGLAGGGDIQYF.

This chain joins TRBV6-6 and TRBJ1-1; D not resolved. Germline CDR1 reads MNHNY; CDR2 reads SVGAGI (reference sequence). CDR3 size: 15 residues. The V end was cut by 4 bases, the J end by 1 base, with 13 bases between. This chain's CDR3 is CASSSITDANTEAFF. In DNA form, the CDR3 reads TGTGCCAGCAGTTCCATCACGGACGCGAACACTGAAGCTTTCTTT.

The CDR3 nucleotides read TGCGCCAGCAGCCAAGATACGCTCTACACCTTC. Amino acids: CASSQDTLYTF. The V and J genes are TRBV4-1 and TRBJ1-2; D not certain. From germline, CDR1 is MGHRA and CDR2 YSYEKL. CDR3 length equals 11 residues. V was pared by 0 bases and J by 10 bases, with 6 bases between.

This sequence joins TRBV27 and TRBJ2-6, with D tentatively TRBD2 (6 bases). CDR1 is MNHEY, CDR2 SMNVEV, per germline (reference sequence). The CDR3 totals 17 residues. Trimming pared 2 bases from V and 0 bases from J, leaving 11 bases between. The CDR3 DNA is TGTGCCAGCAGTTTAATCAGGGAGGTCTCTGGGGCCAACGTCCTGACTTTC. Protein product: CASSLIREVSGANVLTF.